A single T cell receptor beta chain is shown here with its context. Antigen unknown. Each sample came from a Caucasian adult donor living in Nashville, Tennessee. Naive CD45RA+ and memory CD45RA-negative subsets were split from CD4+ cells. This entry belongs to a study of shared clonotypes between healthy human individuals. Assay used: immunoSEQ multiplex PCR; TCRdb lists only in-frame clones, some missing. The profile shows 2 million to 2.5 million clones, just under 95% of them singletons. Study observations and caveats: Larger richness was generally estimated for naive than memory subsets.

The CDR3 sequence is 13 residues long. The V gene lost 5 bases and the J gene lost 2 bases, with 10 bases spanning the gap. The germline V gene encodes CDR1 KGHSH and CDR2 LQKENI. This chain uses TRBV18 with TRBJ2-7; D perhaps matches TRBD2 (5 bases). The receptor comes from a man younger than 35 in good health. Some clones in this sample may be carry-over from other donors' samples. Material: naive CD4+ T cells from PBMCs. Stated subset: CD45RA+ positively selected. This CDR3 is CASSADYPYEQYF. The DNA for the CDR3 is TGTGCCAGCTCAGCCGACTACCCCTACGAGCAGTACTTC. The full variable domain, rest sourced from reference TRBV18 and TRBJ2-7, is NAGVMQNPRHLVRRRGQEARLRCSPMKGHSHVYWYRQLPEEGLKFMVYLQKENIIDESGMPKERFSAEFPKEGPSILRIQQVVRGDSAAYFCASSADYPYEQYFGPGTRLTVT.